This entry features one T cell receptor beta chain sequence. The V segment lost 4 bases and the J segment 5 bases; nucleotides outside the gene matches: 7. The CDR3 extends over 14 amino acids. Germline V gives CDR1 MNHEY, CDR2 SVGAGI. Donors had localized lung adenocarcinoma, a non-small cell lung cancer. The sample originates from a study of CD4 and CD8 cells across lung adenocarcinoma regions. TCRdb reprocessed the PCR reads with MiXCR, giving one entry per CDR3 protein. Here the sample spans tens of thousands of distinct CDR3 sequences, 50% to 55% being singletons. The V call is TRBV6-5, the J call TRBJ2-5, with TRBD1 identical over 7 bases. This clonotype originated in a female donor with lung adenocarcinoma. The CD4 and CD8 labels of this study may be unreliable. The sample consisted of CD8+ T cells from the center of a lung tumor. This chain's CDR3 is CASSSGGVVETQYF. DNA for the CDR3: TGTGCCAGCAGTTCAGGGGGAGTGGTTGAGACCCAGTACTTC.